A selection of T cell receptor beta chains follows, all from one sample in a study of CD8 T cells in Susac syndrome. TCRdb reprocessed the immunoSEQ multiplex PCR reads via MiXCR and lists one record per CDR3 protein. The table shows more than 70,000 distinct CDR3 sequences, with just under 95% occurring only once. The specimen was CD8+ T cells from PBMCs. The receptors were gathered from a human donor in good health. The CDR3 runs from the conserved cysteine through the conserved F or W. A D gene is named only where the DNA matches it firmly. Not all rows give a size; the values are once, few, many and, for expanded clones, a class.

>NA|TRBV5-6|NA|TRBJ2-7
CASSLMGREVRYEQYF
TGTGCCAGCAGCTTGATGGGGCGCGAGGTAAGGTACGAGCAGTACTTC
>NA|TRBV5-6|NA|TRBJ1-5
CASSLGAYQPQHF
TGTGCCAGCAGCTTGGGGGCGTATCAGCCCCAGCATTTT
>NA|TRBV12-5|TRBD1|TRBJ2-7
CASGQGQDPLYYEQYF
TGTGCTAGTGGTCAAGGACAGGACCCCCTCTACTACGAGCAGTACTTC
>NA|TRBV15|NA|TRBJ2-3
CATSRGSDTQYF
TGTGCCACCAGCAGGGGATCAGATACGCAGTATTTT
>NA|TRBV5-1|NA|TRBJ1-5
CASSLAVDSNQPQHF
TGCGCCAGCAGCTTGGCAGTAGATAGCAATCAGCCCCAGCATTTT
>NA|TRBV6-5|NA|TRBJ2-5
CASSFRDSWETQYF
TGTGCCAGCAGTTTCCGGGACTCTTGGGAGACCCAGTACTTC
>once|TRBV19|TRBD1|TRBJ1-5
CASSTRQGDNQPQHF
TGTGCCAGTAGTACCCGACAGGGTGACAATCAGCCCCAGCATTTT
>NA|TRBV6-1|TRBD1|TRBJ2-7
CASQGQGLYEQYF
TGTGCCAGCCAGGGACAGGGGCTCTACGAGCAGTACTTC
>NA|TRBV4-1|NA|TRBJ1-5
CASSQEAFGPRGSQPQHF
TGCGCCAGCAGCCAAGAGGCTTTCGGGCCTCGGGGGAGTCAGCCCCAGCATTTT
>few|TRBV5-8|NA|TRBJ2-7
CASSLDLSYEQYF
TGTGCCAGCAGCTTGGATCTCAGCTACGAGCAGTACTTC
>NA|TRBV29-1|NA|TRBJ2-7
CSVEEGGRSYEQYF
TGCAGCGTTGAAGAAGGTGGCCGTTCCTACGAGCAGTACTTC
>NA|TRBV7-7|TRBD1|TRBJ2-7
CASSPGTGRDEQYF
TGTGCCAGCAGCCCGGGGACAGGGAGGGACGAGCAGTACTTC
>NA|TRBV6-5|NA|TRBJ1-1
CASSYSIGQGNTEAFF
TGTGCCAGCAGTTACTCGATCGGGCAGGGGAACACTGAAGCTTTCTTT
>NA|TRBV27|NA|TRBJ1-2
CASSYGGGPFFNYGYTF
TGTGCCAGCAGTTACGGGGGGGGACCCTTCTTTAACTATGGCTACACCTTC
>NA|TRBV12-5|NA|TRBJ1-1
CASGFSLNTEAFF
TGTGCTAGTGGTTTTTCTCTGAACACTGAAGCTTTCTTT
>NA|TRBV12-3/TRBV12-4|TRBD1|TRBJ1-5
CASSQQGAYQPQHF
TGTGCCAGCAGTCAACAGGGGGCATATCAGCCCCAGCATTTT
>NA|TRBV19|NA|TRBJ1-6
CASSRDPSGVDSPLHF
TGTGCCAGTAGTCGCGACCCCTCTGGGGTTGATTCACCCCTCCACTTT
>NA|TRBV7-6|TRBD2|TRBJ2-3
CASSLGTSGVAGTDTQYF
TGTGCCAGCAGCCTCGGGACTAGCGGGGTTGCTGGCACAGATACGCAGTATTTT
>NA|TRBV5-6|NA|TRBJ2-1
CASSFVLAPEQFF
TGTGCCAGCAGCTTCGTACTAGCTCCCGAGCAGTTCTTC
>once|TRBV4-1|NA|TRBJ2-7
CASSHPGEGAYEQYF
TGCGCCAGCAGCCATCCCGGCGAAGGAGCCTACGAGCAGTACTTC
>NA|TRBV18|NA|TRBJ1-2
CASSPPTNREGYGYTF
TGTGCCAGCTCACCACCCACCAACCGGGAGGGCTATGGCTACACCTTC
>NA|TRBV12-5|NA|TRBJ2-6
CASGLVLGDSGANVLTF
TGTGCTAGTGGTTTGGTACTCGGCGACTCTGGGGCCAACGTCCTGACTTTC
>NA|TRBV6-6|TRBD2|TRBJ2-5
CASRGLAGDQETQYF
TGTGCCAGCAGAGGACTAGCGGGGGACCAAGAGACCCAGTACTTC
>NA|TRBV12-3/TRBV12-4|TRBD2|TRBJ2-5
CASSLTSGGRETQYF
TGTGCCAGCAGTTTAACTAGCGGGGGGAGAGAGACCCAGTACTTC
>NA|TRBV30|NA|TRBJ1-6
CAWSVLAGEVNSPLHF
TGTGCCTGGAGTGTACTGGCAGGGGAGGTCAATTCACCCCTCCACTTT
>NA|TRBV5-1|TRBD1|TRBJ1-5
CASSLGTGIHNQPQHF
TGCGCCAGCAGCTTGGGGACAGGGATTCACAATCAGCCCCAGCATTTT
>NA|TRBV9|NA|TRBJ2-5
CASSAGETQYF
TGTGCCAGCAGCGCCGGGGAGACCCAGTACTTC
>NA|TRBV9|NA|TRBJ1-2
CASSVVTGASDGYTF
TGTGCCAGCAGCGTAGTGACAGGTGCGAGTGATGGCTACACCTTC
>NA|TRBV9|NA|TRBJ2-7
CTSSVEPSYEQYF
TGTACCAGCAGCGTAGAGCCGTCCTACGAGCAGTACTTC
>NA|TRBV7-2|TRBD2|TRBJ2-3
CATWGLAGGPRPDTQYF
TGTGCCACCTGGGGACTAGCGGGGGGCCCCCGTCCAGATACGCAGTATTTT
>once|TRBV29-1|NA|TRBJ2-2
CSVPYGDTGELFF
TGCAGCGTCCCGTACGGGGACACCGGGGAGCTGTTTTTT
>NA|TRBV5-6|NA|TRBJ1-1
CASSVLDGLNTEAFF
TGTGCCAGCAGCGTTCTGGACGGATTGAACACTGAAGCTTTCTTT
>NA|TRBV3-1|TRBD2|TRBJ2-3
CASSQPGTSGTDTQYF
TGTGCCAGCAGCCAACCTGGGACTAGCGGGACAGATACGCAGTATTTT
>NA|TRBV7-8|NA|TRBJ1-5
CASSFVGSNQPQHF
TGTGCCAGCAGTTTCGTAGGGAGCAATCAGCCCCAGCATTTT
>NA|TRBV7-9|NA|TRBJ1-5
CASSSVGPGDQPQHF
TGTGCCAGCAGCTCTGTAGGGCCTGGGGATCAGCCCCAGCATTTT
>NA|TRBV29-1|NA|TRBJ2-2
CSVVLTGELFF
TGCAGCGTCGTTTTAACCGGGGAGCTGTTTTTT
>NA|TRBV7-2|NA|TRBJ2-7
CASSPNPTGDSSYEQYF
TGTGCCAGCAGCCCTAATCCCACGGGGGATAGCTCCTACGAGCAGTACTTC
>NA|TRBV6-1|TRBD1|TRBJ1-1
CASPGQLNTEAFF
TGTGCCAGCCCGGGACAGCTGAACACTGAAGCTTTCTTT
>once|TRBV29-1|NA|TRBJ2-5
CSVEIGANVETQYF
TGCAGCGTTGAGATCGGGGCGAACGTTGAGACCCAGTACTTC
>once|TRBV6-1|NA|TRBJ2-1
CASSEKYNEQFF
TGTGCCAGCAGCGAAAAGTACAATGAGCAGTTCTTC